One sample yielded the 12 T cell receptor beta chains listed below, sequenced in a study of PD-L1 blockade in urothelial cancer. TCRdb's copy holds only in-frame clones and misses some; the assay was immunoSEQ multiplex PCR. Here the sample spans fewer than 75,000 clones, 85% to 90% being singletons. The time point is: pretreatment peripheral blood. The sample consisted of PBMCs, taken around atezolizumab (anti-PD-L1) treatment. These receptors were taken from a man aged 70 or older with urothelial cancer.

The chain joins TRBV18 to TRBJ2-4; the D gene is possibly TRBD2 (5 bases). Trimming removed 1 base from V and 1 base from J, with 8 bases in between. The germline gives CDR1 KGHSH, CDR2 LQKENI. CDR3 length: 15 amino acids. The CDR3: CASSPQRGAKNIQYF. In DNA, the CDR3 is TGTGCCAGCTCACCACAGCGCGGGGCCAAAAACATTCAGTACTTC.

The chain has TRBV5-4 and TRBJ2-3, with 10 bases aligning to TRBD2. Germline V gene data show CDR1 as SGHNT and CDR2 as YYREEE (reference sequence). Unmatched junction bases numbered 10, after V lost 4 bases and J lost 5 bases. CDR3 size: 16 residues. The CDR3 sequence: CASSLSAGGVGDTQYF. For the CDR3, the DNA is TGTGCCAGCAGCCTCTCAGCGGGAGGGGTCGGAGATACGCAGTATTTT.

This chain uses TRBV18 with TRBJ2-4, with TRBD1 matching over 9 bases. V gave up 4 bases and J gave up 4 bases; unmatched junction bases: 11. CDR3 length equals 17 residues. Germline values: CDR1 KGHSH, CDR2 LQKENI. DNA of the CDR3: TGTGCCAGCTCACTTAACCAGCCGGGACAGGGAAAAAACATTCAGTACTTC. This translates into CASSLNQPGQGKNIQYF.

The CDR3 reads CASSPGQGPQAFF. The DNA for the CDR3 is TGTGCCAGCAGCCCAGGACAGGGCCCACAAGCTTTCTTT. The genes are TRBV7-2 and TRBJ1-1, with 8 bases matching TRBD1. This CDR3 is 13 amino acids long. Germline trimming cut 5 bases from V and 9 bases from J; bases unmatched to any gene: 8. Germline values: CDR1 SGHTA, CDR2 FQGNSA.

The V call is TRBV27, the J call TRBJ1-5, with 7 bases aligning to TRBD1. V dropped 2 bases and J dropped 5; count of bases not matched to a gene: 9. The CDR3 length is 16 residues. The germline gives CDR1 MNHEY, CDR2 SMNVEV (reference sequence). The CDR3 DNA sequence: TGTGCCAGCAGTTTAACGCCGCAGGGGGGATATCAGCCCCAGCATTTT. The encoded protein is CASSLTPQGGYQPQHF.

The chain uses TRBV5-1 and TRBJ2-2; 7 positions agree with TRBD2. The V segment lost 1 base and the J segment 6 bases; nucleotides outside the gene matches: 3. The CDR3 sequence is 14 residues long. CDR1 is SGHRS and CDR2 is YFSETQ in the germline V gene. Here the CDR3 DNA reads TGCGCCAGCAGCTTGAGAGCGGGACCCGGGGAGCTGTTTTTT. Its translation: CASSLRAGPGELFF.

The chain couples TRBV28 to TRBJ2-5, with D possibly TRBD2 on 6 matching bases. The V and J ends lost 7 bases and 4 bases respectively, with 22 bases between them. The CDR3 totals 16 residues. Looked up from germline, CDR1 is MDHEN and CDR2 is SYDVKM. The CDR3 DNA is TGTGCCAGCACCTCCGGGGCGGAGCGGGTCCTAGAGACCCAGTACTTC. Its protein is CASTSGAERVLETQYF.

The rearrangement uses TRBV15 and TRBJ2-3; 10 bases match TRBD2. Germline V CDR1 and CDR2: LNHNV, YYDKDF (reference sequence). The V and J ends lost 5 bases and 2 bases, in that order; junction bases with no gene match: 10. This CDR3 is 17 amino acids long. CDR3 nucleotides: TGTGCCACCAGCTCCAGATTGCTAGCGGGGGTCACAGATACGCAGTATTTT. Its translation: CATSSRLLAGVTDTQYF.

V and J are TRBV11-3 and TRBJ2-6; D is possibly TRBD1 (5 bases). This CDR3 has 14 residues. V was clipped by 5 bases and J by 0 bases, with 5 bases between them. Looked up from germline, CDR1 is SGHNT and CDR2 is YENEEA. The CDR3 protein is CASSTGSGANVLTF. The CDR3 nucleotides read TGTGCCAGCAGCACAGGCTCTGGGGCCAACGTCCTGACTTTC.

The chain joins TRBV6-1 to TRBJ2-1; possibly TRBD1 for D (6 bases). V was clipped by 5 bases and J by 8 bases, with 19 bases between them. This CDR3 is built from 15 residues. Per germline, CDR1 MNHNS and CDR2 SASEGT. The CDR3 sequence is CASSSYRAGIDEQFF. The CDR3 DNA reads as TGTGCCAGCAGTTCTTACAGGGCGGGTATTGATGAGCAGTTCTTC.

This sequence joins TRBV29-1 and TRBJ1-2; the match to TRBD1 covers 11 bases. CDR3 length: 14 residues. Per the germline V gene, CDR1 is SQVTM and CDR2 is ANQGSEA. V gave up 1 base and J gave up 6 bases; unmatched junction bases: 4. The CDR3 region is CSVEGTGGGNGYTF. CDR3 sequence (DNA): TGCAGCGTTGAAGGGACAGGGGGCGGAAATGGCTACACCTTC. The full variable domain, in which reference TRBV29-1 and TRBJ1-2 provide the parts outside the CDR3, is SAVISQKPSRDICQRGTSLTIQCQVDSQVTMMFWYRQQPGQSLTLIATANQGSEATYESGFVIDKFPISRPNLTFSTLTVSNMSPEDSSIYLCSVEGTGGGNGYTFGSGTRLTVV.

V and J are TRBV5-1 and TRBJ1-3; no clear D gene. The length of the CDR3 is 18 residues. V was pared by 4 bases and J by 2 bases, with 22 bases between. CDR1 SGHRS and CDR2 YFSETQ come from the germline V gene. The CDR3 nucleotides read TGCGCCAGCAGCCCCTCTTACGGGATTTTGTCTACTGGAAACACCATATATTTT. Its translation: CASSPSYGILSTGNTIYF.